This T cell receptor (beta chain) stems from a study of blood T cells in healthy people across ages. This CDR3 is built from 15 residues. V was clipped by 4 bases and J by 8 bases; unmatched bases: 8. In germline, CDR1 is SGHTA, CDR2 FQGNSA. As regards this clonotype: Its antigen is still unknown.

Total RNA, at least 5.5 micrograms per sample, came from PBMCs. Study results and limitations: The long-lived group displayed more naive CD4+ cells, plus higher diversity, than the aged donors did. Significant beta diversity loss was already apparent by age approximately 38, declining roughly linearly.

The use of a sample-barcoded 5' primer and a J-beta primer mix characterized a second PCR of about 7 to 12 cycles. Every single cDNA molecule received a tag from a template-switch adaptor with 12 random nucleotides. TCRdb reanalysed the 5' RACE reads using MiXCR and keeps one entry per CDR3 protein. The sample yields 1.5 million to 2 million distinct CDR3 sequences, about 28% seen once. The rearrangement uses TRBV7-2 and TRBJ2-1; TRBD2 matches 10 bases. This TCR came from a woman aged 25 to 39 in good health. The sequenced sample was blood. CDR3 sequence reads: CASSSASGRAHEQFF. CDR3 nucleotide sequence: TGTGCCAGCAGCTCCGCGAGCGGGAGGGCCCATGAGCAGTTCTTC.